The 20 T cell receptor beta chains given below trace back to one sample, sequenced in a study of blood T cell repertoires in COVID-19. Only in-frame clones appear in the TCRdb table, and some are missing; sequencing was by immunoSEQ multiplex PCR. The sample has some 150,000 clones, more than 75% seen once. The sequencing sample was made of peripheral blood. The receptors shown here come from a man between 50 and 59 years old with active COVID-19.

This rearrangement joins TRBV4-1 to TRBJ2-1; 10 positions match TRBD2. J lost 0 bases, V lost 1 base, and 12 bases had no gene match. The CDR3 extends over 20 amino acids. CDR1 and CDR2 (germline): MGHRA, YSYEKL. CDR3 residues: CASSQAGIAGGPSSYNEQFF. For the CDR3, the DNA is TGCGCCAGCAGCCAAGCGGGCATAGCGGGGGGCCCAAGCTCCTACAATGAGCAGTTCTTC.

This clone was detected only once. The chain joins TRBV5-4 to TRBJ1-1; TRBD1 might be the D (5 bases). Germline CDR1 is SGHNT and CDR2 is YYREEE (reference sequence). The V end lost 4 bases, the J end lost 1 base, and 14 bases lay between the germline ends. The CDR3 runs 15 residues. The CDR3 region has the DNA TGTGCCAGCAGCAACTCCCAGGGCTGGAACACTGAAGCTTTCTTT. Protein product: CASSNSQGWNTEAFF.

The CDR3 nucleotides are TGTGCCAGCAGTTTAGGAGGGTCGAACAATCAGCCCCAGCATTTT. This gives the protein CASSLGGSNNQPQHF. This chain connects TRBV28 to TRBJ1-5; D call uncertain. Germline CDR1 and CDR2: MDHEN and SYDVKM. Trimming cost V 2 bases and J 3 bases, with 11 bases left between them. CDR3 size: 15 residues.

This clone has more than one count but fewer than ten. This chain joins TRBV11-2 and TRBJ2-7, with D maybe TRBD2 (6 bases). The germline CDR1 and CDR2 sequences are SGHAT and FQNNGV. The CDR3 totals 13 residues. V was trimmed by 5 bases and J by 2 bases, leaving 10 bases between them. The chain's CDR3 is CASSTTGAYEQYF. CDR3 nucleotide sequence: TGTGCCAGCAGCACCACGGGAGCCTACGAGCAGTACTTC.

This clone occurred once. DNA for the CDR3: TGTGCCAGCGGGTCCCTTACAGGGGCTTTTCAGCCCCAGCATTTT. Translated: CASGSLTGAFQPQHF. This rearrangement joins TRBV27 to TRBJ1-5; 7 bases are a match to TRBD1. The V gene's germline CDR1 is MNHEY and CDR2 SMNVEV (reference sequence). The CDR3 contains 15 residues. After removal of 8 bases from V and 6 bases from J, the junction contained 13 bases not matched to a gene.

The rearrangement uses TRBV3-1 (or the pseudogene TRBV3-2) and TRBJ1-4; D is uncertain. In germline, CDR1 is LGHDT, CDR2 YNNKEL (reference sequence). The CDR3 totals 12 residues. Deletions cut 1 base from V and 8 bases from J, with 5 bases between. The CDR3 sequence is CASSQGGEKLFF. CDR3 nucleotide sequence: TGTGCCAGCAGCCAAGGAGGAGAAAAACTGTTTTTT.

The genes are TRBV5-4 and TRBJ2-5, with 8 bases that match TRBD2. The CDR3 totals 14 residues. The V segment lost 2 bases and the J segment 1 base; nucleotides outside the gene matches: 1. Germline V lookup: CDR1 SGHNT, CDR2 YYREEE (reference sequence). The CDR3 region is CASSLAGAQETQYF. CDR3 coding DNA: TGTGCCAGCAGCTTAGCGGGGGCCCAAGAGACCCAGTACTTC. Supplemented by reference TRBV5-4 and TRBJ2-5, the full variable domain reads ETGVTQSPTHLIKTRGQQVTLRCSSQSGHNTVSWYQQALGQGPQFIFQYYREEENGRGNFPPRFSGLQFPNYSSELNVNALELDDSALYLCASSLAGAQETQYFGPGTRLLVL.

This chain uses TRBV5-4 with TRBJ1-1, with no clear D. The CDR3 extends over 13 amino acids. Between the trimmed V and J ends, which lost 5 bases and 0 bases, there was a span of 8 bases. CDR1 is SGHNT and CDR2 is YYREEE in the germline V gene (reference sequence). CDR3 residues: CASSSSVNTEAFF. The CDR3 nucleotides are TGTGCCAGCAGTTCTTCAGTGAACACTGAAGCTTTCTTT.

This clone showed up many times. The V call is TRBV4-1, the J call TRBJ1-3, with D uncertain. This CDR3 has 13 residues. Germline V gene data show CDR1 as MGHRA and CDR2 as YSYEKL. V was shortened by 6 bases and J by 6 bases, with 12 bases between the two germline ends. The DNA of the CDR3 is TGCGCCAGCAGACGCCCTAGCGAAAACACCATATATTTT. It translates to CASRRPSENTIYF.

This clone was detected only a few times. This chain's CDR3 is CASSVAPGQPNEKLFF. DNA of the CDR3: TGTGCCAGCAGCGTAGCTCCCGGACAGCCCAATGAAAAACTGTTTTTT. The J gene is TRBJ1-4, the V gene TRBV9; a possible D gene is TRBD1 (6 bases). The ends were cut back, 0 bases at V and 5 bases at J, with 14 bases in the middle. This CDR3 is 16 amino acids long. The germline V gene has CDR1 SGDLS and CDR2 YYNGEE.

The chain combines TRBV5-1 with TRBJ2-7, with D perhaps TRBD1 (6 bases). The CDR3 covers 14 residues. CDR1 and CDR2 from the germline V gene are SGHRS and YFSETQ. V was clipped by 2 bases and J by 4 bases, with 13 bases between them. The CDR3 region is CASSFHREIYEQYF. DNA of the CDR3: TGCGCCAGCAGCTTCCACAGGGAAATTTACGAGCAGTACTTC.

The chain joins TRBV5-4 to TRBJ2-7, with 8 bases lining up with TRBD1. The CDR3 extends over 14 amino acids. The germline V gene has CDR1 SGHNT and CDR2 YYREEE (reference sequence). Germline trimming cut 2 bases from V and 3 bases from J; bases unmatched to any gene: 4. The CDR3 spells CASSFDRGNYEQYF. The DNA of the CDR3 is TGTGCCAGCAGCTTTGACAGGGGAAACTACGAGCAGTACTTC.

The chain joins TRBV5-1 to TRBJ2-5; 11 nucleotides line up with TRBD2. CDR1 and CDR2 (germline): SGHRS, YFSETQ. The CDR3 totals 15 residues. Trimming took 2 bases from V and 4 from J; bases not matched to a gene: 4. This CDR3 is CASSFTSGGPETQYF. The CDR3 DNA reads as TGCGCCAGCAGCTTTACTAGCGGGGGCCCAGAGACCCAGTACTTC. The variable domain in full, with the rest retrieved from reference TRBV5-1 and TRBJ2-5, is KAGVTQTPRYLIKTRGQQVTLSCSPISGHRSVSWYQQTPGQGLQFLFEYFSETQRNKGNFPGRFSGRQFSNSRSEMNVSTLELGDSALYLCASSFTSGGPETQYFGPGTRLLVL.

J is TRBJ1-6 and V is TRBV29-1, with 7 positions matching TRBD1. The CDR3 has 15 amino acids. The V gene end was trimmed by 7 bases and the J gene end by 6 bases; junction bases not matched to a gene: 12. CDR1 is SQVTM, CDR2 ANQGSEA, per germline. The CDR3 region is CSARDSMGPNSPLHF. The CDR3, as DNA: TGCAGCGCCCGGGACAGTATGGGGCCTAATTCACCCCTCCACTTT. Filled out from reference TRBV29-1 and TRBJ1-6, the complete variable domain reads SAVISQKPSRDICQRGTSLTIQCQVDSQVTMMFWYRQQPGQSLTLIATANQGSEATYESGFVIDKFPISRPNLTFSTLTVSNMSPEDSSIYLCSARDSMGPNSPLHFGNGTRLTVT.

This chain uses TRBV18 with TRBJ1-5; no clear D gene. Germline V CDR1 and CDR2: KGHSH, LQKENI. The length of the CDR3 is 13 residues. The V end was cut by 6 bases, the J end by 7 bases, with 13 bases between. CDR3 bases: TGTGCCAGCTCCCTCGGTGAGGGACAGCCCCAGCATTTT. This translates into CASSLGEGQPQHF.

Concerning this clone itself: An end of the junction differs from the germline gene, which may be a read error. The chain has TRBV6-5 and TRBJ2-7; 10 bases fit TRBD1. The CDR3 is made up of 15 amino acids. The germline gives CDR1 MNHEY, CDR2 SVGAGI. The CDR3 spells CASSYSMRTGGTHHF. Written as DNA, the CDR3 is TGTGCCAGCAGTTACTCGATGAGGACAGGGGGTACTCATCACTTC.

The genes are TRBV4-2 and TRBJ1-4, with D possibly being TRBD1 (6 bases). There are 19 residues in the CDR3. The V and J ends lost 0 bases and 3 bases respectively, with 20 bases between them. Per the germline V gene, CDR1 is LGHNA and CDR2 is YNFKEQ. This CDR3 reads CASSQDTGIGSGANEKLFF. CDR3 in DNA: TGTGCCAGCAGCCAAGATACAGGGATTGGGTCAGGGGCTAATGAAAAACTGTTTTTT.

The chain recombines TRBV7-3 with TRBJ1-1; D perhaps matches TRBD1 (5 bases). The germline V and J ends were trimmed by 2 bases and 5 bases, with 21 bases remaining between them. The V gene's germline CDR1 is SGHTA and CDR2 FQGTGA. The CDR3 is 17 residues long. DNA for the CDR3: TGTGCCAGCAGCTTATTGGGTTTAGGGGTGTCGAGGACTGAAGCTTTCTTT. Translating gives CASSLLGLGVSRTEAFF.

This chain joins TRBV9 and TRBJ2-3; TRBD2 is a possible D gene (7 bases). This CDR3 has 16 residues. Looked up from germline, CDR1 is SGDLS and CDR2 is YYNGEE. The V and J ends lost 0 bases and 2 bases respectively, with 13 bases between them. CDR3 in DNA: TGTGCCAGCAGCGTAGAAGGGGGGGCCGTCACAGATACGCAGTATTTT. It codes for CASSVEGGAVTDTQYF. The variable domain in full, completed from reference TRBV9 and TRBJ2-3, reads DSGVTQTPKHLITATGQRVTLRCSPRSGDLSVYWYQQSLDQGLQFLIQYYNGEERAKGNILERFSAQQFPDLHSELNLSSLELGDSALYFCASSVEGGAVTDTQYFGPGTRLTVL.

V is TRBV5-8 and J is TRBJ2-3; 8 nucleotides line up with TRBD1. CDR1 and CDR2 from the germline V gene are SGHTS and YDEGEE. The CDR3 is made up of 16 amino acids. V lost 4 bases and J lost 2; bases outside the gene matches: 9. The CDR3 DNA is TGTGCCAGCAGCCCCACCGGACAGGGAAACACAGATACGCAGTATTTT. This encodes CASSPTGQGNTDTQYF.